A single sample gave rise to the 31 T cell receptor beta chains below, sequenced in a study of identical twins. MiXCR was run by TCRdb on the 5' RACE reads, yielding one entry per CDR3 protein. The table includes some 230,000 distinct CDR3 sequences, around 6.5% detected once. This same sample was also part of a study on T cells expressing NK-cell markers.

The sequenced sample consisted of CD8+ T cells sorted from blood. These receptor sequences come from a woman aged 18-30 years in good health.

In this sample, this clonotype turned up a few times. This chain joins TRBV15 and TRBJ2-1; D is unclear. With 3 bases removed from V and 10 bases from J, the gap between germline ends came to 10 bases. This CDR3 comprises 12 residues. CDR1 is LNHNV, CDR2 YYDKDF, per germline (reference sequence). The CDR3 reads CATSSRRDEQFF. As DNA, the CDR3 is TGTGCCACCAGCAGCCGGAGAGACGAGCAGTTCTTC.

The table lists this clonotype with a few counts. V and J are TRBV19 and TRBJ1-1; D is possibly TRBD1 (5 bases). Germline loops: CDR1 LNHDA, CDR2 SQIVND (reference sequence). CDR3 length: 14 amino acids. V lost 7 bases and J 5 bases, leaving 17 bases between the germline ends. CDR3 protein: CASTPGGGETEAFF. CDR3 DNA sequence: TGTGCCAGTACCCCCGGGGGTGGGGAAACTGAAGCTTTCTTT.

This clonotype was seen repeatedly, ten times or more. The chain's CDR3 is CASSFFPNSPLHF. CDR3 bases: TGTGCCAGCAGTTTCTTCCCAAATTCACCCCTCCACTTT. The chain links TRBV12-3 or TRBV12-4 to TRBJ1-6; D unresolved. The CDR3 loop spans 13 amino acids. The V end lost 3 bases, the J end lost 7 bases, and 7 bases lay between the germline ends.

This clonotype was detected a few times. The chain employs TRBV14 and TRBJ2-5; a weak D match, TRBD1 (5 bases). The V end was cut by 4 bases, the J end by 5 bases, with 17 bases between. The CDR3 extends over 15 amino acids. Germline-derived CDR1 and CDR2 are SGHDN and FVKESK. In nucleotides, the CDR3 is TGTGCCAGCAGCCCTCAGGGCCTAAAGGGGGAGACCCAGTACTTC. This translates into CASSPQGLKGETQYF.

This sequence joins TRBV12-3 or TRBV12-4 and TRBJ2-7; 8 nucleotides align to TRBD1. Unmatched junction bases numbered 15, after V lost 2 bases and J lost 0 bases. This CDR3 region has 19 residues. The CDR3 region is CASSLYLLAGGYSSYEQYF. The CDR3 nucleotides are TGTGCCAGCAGTTTATATCTTTTGGCAGGGGGCTACAGCTCCTACGAGCAGTACTTC.

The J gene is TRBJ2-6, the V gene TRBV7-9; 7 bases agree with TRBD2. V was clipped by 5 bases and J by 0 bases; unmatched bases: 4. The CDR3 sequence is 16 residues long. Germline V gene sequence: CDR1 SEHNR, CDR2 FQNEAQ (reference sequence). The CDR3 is CASSPWEGSGANVLTF. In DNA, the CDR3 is TGTGCCAGCAGCCCCTGGGAGGGCTCTGGGGCCAACGTCCTGACTTTC.

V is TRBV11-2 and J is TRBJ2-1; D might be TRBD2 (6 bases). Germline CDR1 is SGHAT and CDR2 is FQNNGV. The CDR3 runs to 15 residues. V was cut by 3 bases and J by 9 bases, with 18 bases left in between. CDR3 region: CASSFWGEALGEQFF. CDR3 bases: TGTGCCAGCAGCTTCTGGGGGGAGGCTTTGGGTGAGCAGTTCTTC.

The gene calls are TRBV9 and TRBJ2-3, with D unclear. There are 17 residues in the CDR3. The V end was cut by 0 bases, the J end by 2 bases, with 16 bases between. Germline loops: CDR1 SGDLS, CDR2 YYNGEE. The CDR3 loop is CASSVESLIPFTDTQYF. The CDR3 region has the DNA TGTGCCAGCAGCGTAGAGTCTCTAATCCCCTTCACAGATACGCAGTATTTT.

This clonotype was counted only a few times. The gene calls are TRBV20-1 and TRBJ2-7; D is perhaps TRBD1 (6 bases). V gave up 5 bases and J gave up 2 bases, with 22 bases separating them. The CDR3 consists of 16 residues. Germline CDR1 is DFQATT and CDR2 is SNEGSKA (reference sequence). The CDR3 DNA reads TGCAGTGCTTTAAACTCGGACAGCTTGGGGCCCTACGAGCAGTACTTC. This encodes CSALNSDSLGPYEQYF.

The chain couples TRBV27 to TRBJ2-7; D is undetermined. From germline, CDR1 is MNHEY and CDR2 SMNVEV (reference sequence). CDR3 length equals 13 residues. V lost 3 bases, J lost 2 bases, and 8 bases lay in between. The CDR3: CASSFSATYEQYF. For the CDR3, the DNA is TGTGCCAGCAGTTTCTCAGCCACCTACGAGCAGTACTTC.

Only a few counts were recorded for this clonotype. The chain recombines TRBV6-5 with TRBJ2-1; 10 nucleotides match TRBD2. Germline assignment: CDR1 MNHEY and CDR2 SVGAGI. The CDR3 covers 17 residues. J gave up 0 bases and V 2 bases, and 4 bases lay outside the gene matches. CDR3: CASSYIAGGTSYNEQFF. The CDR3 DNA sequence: TGTGCCAGCAGTTACATAGCGGGAGGTACCTCCTACAATGAGCAGTTCTTC.

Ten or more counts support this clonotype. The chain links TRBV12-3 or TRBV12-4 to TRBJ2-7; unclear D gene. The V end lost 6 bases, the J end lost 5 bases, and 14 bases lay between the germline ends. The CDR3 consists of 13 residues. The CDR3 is CASSPTPLDEQYF. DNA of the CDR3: TGTGCCAGCAGCCCTACCCCTCTAGACGAGCAGTACTTC.

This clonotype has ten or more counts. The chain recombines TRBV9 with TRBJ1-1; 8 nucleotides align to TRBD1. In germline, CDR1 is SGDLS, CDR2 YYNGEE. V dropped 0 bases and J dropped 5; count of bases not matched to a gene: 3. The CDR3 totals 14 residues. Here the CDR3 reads CASSVAHRGTEAFF. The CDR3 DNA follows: TGTGCCAGCAGCGTAGCCCACAGGGGGACTGAAGCTTTCTTT.

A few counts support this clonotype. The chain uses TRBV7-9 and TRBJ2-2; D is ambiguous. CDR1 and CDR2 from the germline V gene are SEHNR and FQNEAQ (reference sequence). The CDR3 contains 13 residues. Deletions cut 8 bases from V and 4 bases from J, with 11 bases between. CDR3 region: CASEGYGTGELFF. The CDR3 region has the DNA TGTGCCAGCGAAGGGTACGGCACCGGGGAGCTGTTTTTT.

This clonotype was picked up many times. CDR3 in amino acids: CASSQGAGGNYNEQFF. CDR3 nucleotide sequence: TGTGCCAGCAGCCAAGGAGCGGGAGGGAACTACAATGAGCAGTTCTTC. The chain uses TRBV4-2 and TRBJ2-1; 10 nucleotides line up with TRBD2. This CDR3 contains 16 residues. The V and J ends lost 1 base and 3 bases, in that order; junction bases with no gene match: 3. Germline CDR1 and CDR2: LGHNA and YNFKEQ.

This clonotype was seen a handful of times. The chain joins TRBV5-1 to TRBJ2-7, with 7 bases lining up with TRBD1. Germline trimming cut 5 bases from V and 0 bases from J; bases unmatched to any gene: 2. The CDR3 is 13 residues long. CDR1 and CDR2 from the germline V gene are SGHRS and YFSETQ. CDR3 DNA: TGCGCCAGCAGGACAGGGCCCTCCTACGAGCAGTACTTC. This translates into CASRTGPSYEQYF.

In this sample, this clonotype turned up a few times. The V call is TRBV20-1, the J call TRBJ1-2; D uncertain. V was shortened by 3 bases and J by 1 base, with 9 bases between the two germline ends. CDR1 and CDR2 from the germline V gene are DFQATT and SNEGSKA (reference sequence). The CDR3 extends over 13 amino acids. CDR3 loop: CSASNQDNYGYTF. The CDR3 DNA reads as TGCAGTGCTAGTAACCAAGATAACTATGGCTACACCTTC.

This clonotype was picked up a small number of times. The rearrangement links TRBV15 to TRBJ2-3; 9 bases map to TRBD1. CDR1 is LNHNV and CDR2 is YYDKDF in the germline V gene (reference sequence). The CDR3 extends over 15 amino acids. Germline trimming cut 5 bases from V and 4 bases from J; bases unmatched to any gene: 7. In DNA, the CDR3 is TGTGCCACCAGCCTTGGACAGGGGAGAGCAGATACGCAGTATTTT. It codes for CATSLGQGRADTQYF.

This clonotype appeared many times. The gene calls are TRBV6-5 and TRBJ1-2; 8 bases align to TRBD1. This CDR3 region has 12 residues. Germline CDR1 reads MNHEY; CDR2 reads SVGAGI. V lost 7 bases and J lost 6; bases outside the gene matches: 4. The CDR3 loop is CASTAGGNGYTF. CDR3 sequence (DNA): TGTGCCAGCACTGCAGGGGGCAATGGCTACACCTTC.

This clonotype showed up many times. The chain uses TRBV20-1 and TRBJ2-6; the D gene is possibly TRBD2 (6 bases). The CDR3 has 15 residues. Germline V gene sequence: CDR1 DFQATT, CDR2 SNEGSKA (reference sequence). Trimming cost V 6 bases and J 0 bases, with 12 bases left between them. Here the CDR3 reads CSAMDYYSGANVLTF. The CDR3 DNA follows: TGCAGTGCAATGGACTACTACTCTGGGGCCAACGTCCTGACTTTC.

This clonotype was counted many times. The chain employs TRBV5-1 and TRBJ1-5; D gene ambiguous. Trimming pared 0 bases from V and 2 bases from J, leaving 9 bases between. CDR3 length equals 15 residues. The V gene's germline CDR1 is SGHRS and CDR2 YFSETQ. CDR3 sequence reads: CASSLGGLGNQPQHF. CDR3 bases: TGCGCCAGCAGCTTGGGAGGGTTGGGCAATCAGCCCCAGCATTTT.

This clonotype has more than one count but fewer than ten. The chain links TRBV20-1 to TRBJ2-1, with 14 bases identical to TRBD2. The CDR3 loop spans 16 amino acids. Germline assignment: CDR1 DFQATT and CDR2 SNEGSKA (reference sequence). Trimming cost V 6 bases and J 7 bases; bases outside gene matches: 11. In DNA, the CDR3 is TGCAGTGCGCCTCGACTAGCGGGGGGGGAAACTAATGAGCAGTTCTTC. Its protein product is CSAPRLAGGETNEQFF.

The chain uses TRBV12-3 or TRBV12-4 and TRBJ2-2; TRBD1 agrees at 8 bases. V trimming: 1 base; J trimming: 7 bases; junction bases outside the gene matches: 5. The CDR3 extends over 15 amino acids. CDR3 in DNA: TGTGCCAGCAGTTTAGGCAGGGGGCTGGGCGGGGAGCTGTTTTTT. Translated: CASSLGRGLGGELFF.

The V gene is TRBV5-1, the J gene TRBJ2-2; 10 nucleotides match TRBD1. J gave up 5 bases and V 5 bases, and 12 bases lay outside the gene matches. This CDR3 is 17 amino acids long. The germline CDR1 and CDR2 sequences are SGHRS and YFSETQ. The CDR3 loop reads CASRLIPGQGVTGELFF. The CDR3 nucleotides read TGCGCCAGCAGACTCATACCCGGACAGGGGGTGACCGGGGAGCTGTTTTTT.

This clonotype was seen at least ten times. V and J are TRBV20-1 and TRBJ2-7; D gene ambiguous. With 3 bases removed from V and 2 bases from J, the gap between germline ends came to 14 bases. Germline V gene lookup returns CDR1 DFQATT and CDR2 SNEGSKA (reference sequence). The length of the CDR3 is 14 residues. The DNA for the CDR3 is TGCAGTGCTAGGGGCAGAACGAAGGCCTACGAGCAGTACTTC. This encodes CSARGRTKAYEQYF.

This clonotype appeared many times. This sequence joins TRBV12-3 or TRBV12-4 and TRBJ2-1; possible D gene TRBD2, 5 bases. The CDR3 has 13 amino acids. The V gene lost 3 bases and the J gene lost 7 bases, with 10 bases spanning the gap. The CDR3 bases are TGTGCCAGCAGTTTTGGCACGGGGAATGAGCAGTTCTTC. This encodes CASSFGTGNEQFF.

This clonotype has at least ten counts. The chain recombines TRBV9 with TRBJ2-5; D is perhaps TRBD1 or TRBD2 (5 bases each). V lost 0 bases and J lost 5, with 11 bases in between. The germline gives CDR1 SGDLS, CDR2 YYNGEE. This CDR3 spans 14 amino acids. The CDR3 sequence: CASSVDGGRETQYF. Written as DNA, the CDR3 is TGTGCCAGCAGCGTAGATGGGGGAAGGGAGACCCAGTACTTC.

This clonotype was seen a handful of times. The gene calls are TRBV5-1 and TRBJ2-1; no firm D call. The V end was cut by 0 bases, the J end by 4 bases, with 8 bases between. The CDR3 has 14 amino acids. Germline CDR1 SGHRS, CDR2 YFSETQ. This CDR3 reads CASSLEDRYNEQFF. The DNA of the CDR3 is TGCGCCAGCAGCTTGGAGGATCGGTACAATGAGCAGTTCTTC.

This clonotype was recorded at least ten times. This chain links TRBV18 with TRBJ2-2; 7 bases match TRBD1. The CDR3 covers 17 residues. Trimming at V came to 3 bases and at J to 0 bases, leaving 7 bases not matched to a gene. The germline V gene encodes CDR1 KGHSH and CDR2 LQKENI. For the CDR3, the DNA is TGTGCCAGCTCACCCATAACAGGGGCCTCGAACACCGGGGAGCTGTTTTTT. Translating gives CASSPITGASNTGELFF.

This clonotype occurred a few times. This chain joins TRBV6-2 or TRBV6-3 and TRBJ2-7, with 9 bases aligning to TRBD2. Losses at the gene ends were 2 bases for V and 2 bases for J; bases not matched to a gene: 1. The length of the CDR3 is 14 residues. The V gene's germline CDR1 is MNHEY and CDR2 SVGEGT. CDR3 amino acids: CASSYLAGTYEQYF. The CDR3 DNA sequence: TGTGCCAGCAGTTACCTAGCGGGAACCTACGAGCAGTACTTC.

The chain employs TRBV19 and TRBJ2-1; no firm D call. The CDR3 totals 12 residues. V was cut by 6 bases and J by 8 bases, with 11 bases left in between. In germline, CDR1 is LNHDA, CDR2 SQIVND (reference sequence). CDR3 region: CASSNMVHEQFF. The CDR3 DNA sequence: TGTGCCAGTAGCAACATGGTACATGAGCAGTTCTTC. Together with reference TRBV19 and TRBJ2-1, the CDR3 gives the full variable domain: DGGITQSPKYLFRKEGQNVTLSCEQNLNHDAMYWYRQDPGQGLRLIYYSQIVNDFQKGDIAEGYSVSREKKESFPLTVTSAQKNPTAFYLCASSNMVHEQFFGPGTRLTVL.